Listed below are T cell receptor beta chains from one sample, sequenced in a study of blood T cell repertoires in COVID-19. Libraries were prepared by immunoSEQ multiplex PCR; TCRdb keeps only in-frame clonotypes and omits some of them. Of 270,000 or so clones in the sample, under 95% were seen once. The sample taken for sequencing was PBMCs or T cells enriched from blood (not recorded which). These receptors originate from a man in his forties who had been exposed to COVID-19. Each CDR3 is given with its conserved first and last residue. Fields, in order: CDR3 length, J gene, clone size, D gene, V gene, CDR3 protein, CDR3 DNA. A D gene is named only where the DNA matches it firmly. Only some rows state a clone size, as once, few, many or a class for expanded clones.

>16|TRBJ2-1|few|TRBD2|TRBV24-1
CATGQTLSGRANEQFF
TGTGCCACCGGCCAGACCCTCAGCGGGAGGGCCAATGAGCAGTTCTTC
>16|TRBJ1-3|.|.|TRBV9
CASSVGRLREGDTIYF
TGTGCCAGCAGCGTAGGTCGGCTCAGGGAGGGTGACACCATATATTTT
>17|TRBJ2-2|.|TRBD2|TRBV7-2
CASRLTGTSAPVGELFF
TGTGCCAGCAGACTAACCGGGACTAGCGCCCCAGTCGGGGAGCTGTTTTTT
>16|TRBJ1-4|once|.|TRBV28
CASSLGQGFSNEKLFF
TGTGCCAGCAGTTTAGGGCAGGGCTTCTCAAATGAAAAACTGTTTTTT
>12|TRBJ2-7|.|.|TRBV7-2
CASSPVAGEQYF
TGTGCCAGCAGTCCGGTCGCGGGCGAGCAGTACTTC
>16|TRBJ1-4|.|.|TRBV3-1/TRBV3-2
CASSASGLGGIEKLFF
TGTGCCAGCAGCGCCTCCGGATTGGGCGGGATTGAAAAACTGTTTTTT
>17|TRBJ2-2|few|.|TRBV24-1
CATSDPSTVEVPGELFF
TGTGCCACCAGTGATCCCTCGACGGTCGAGGTCCCCGGGGAGCTGTTTTTT
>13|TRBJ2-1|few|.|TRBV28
CASSLSGTDEQFF
TGTGCCAGCAGTTTATCAGGAACCGATGAGCAGTTCTTC
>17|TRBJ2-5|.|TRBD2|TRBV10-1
CASSESGTSGSRGTQYF
TGCGCCAGCAGTGAGTCCGGGACTAGCGGGAGTAGGGGGACCCAGTACTTC
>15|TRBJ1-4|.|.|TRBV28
CASSTGTLTNEKLFF
TGTGCCAGCAGTACAGGGACACTTACTAATGAAAAACTGTTTTTT
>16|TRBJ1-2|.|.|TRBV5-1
CASSLDFPGSNYGYTF
TGCGCCAGCAGCTTGGATTTCCCAGGTTCCAACTATGGCTACACCTTC
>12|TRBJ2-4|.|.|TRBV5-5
CASSSGQPLQYF
TGTGCCAGCAGCTCGGGACAACCACTCCAGTACTTC
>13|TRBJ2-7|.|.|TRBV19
CASSSDINYEQYF
TGTGCCAGTAGTTCGGACATAAACTACGAGCAGTACTTC
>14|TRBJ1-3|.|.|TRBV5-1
CASSASLSGNTIYF
TGCGCCAGCAGCGCTAGCCTCTCTGGAAACACCATATATTTT
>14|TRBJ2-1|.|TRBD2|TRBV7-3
CASSLTAGVTEQFF
TGTGCCAGCAGCTTAACAGCGGGAGTTACTGAGCAGTTCTTC
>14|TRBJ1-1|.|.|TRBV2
CASNKGRGNTEAFF
TGTGCCAGCAATAAGGGGCGCGGTAACACTGAAGCTTTCTTT
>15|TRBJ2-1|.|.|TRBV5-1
CASSLDGGSYNEQFF
TGCGCCAGCAGCTTGGACGGAGGATCCTACAATGAGCAGTTCTTC
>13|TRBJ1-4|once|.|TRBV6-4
CASSASPGGKLFF
TGTGCCAGCAGTGCCTCACCGGGGGGAAAACTGTTTTTT
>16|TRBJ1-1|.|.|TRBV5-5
CASSLAVGVGNTEAFF
TGTGCCAGCAGCTTGGCCGTCGGGGTGGGGAACACTGAAGCTTTCTTT
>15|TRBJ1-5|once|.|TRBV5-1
CASSQWSGVDQPQHF
TGCGCCAGCAGTCAATGGTCGGGGGTGGATCAGCCCCAGCATTTT
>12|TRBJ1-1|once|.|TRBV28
CASSLLRGEAFF
TGTGCCAGCAGTCTCCTCAGGGGTGAAGCTTTCTTT
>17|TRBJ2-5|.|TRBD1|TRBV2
CASNPWELAGGEETQYF
TGTGCCAGCAACCCGTGGGAACTGGCAGGGGGCGAAGAGACCCAGTACTTC
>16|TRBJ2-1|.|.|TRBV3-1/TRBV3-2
CASSSLGGISYNEQFF
TGTGCCAGCAGCTCTCTTGGAGGCATCTCCTACAATGAGCAGTTCTTC
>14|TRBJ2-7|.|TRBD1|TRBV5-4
CASSLDRGSYEQYF
TGTGCCAGCAGCTTAGACAGGGGCTCGTACGAGCAGTACTTC
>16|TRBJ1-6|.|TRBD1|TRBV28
CASSLPRTGRSSPLHF
TGTGCCAGCAGTTTGCCCCGGACAGGGCGAAGTTCACCCCTCCACTTT
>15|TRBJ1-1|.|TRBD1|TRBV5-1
CASSLGHTGGTEAFF
TGCGCCAGCAGCTTGGGGCACACAGGGGGCACTGAAGCTTTCTTT
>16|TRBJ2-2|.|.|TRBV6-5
CASSYSIAGDTGELFF
TGTGCCAGCAGTTACTCGATTGCAGGGGACACCGGGGAGCTGTTTTTT
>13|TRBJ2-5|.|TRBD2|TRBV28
CASSLGREGVQYF
TGTGCCAGCAGTTTAGGGCGGGAGGGCGTCCAGTACTTC
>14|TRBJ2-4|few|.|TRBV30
CAWSVGGGFGIQYF
TGTGCCTGGAGTGTTGGGGGCGGGTTTGGCATTCAGTACTTC
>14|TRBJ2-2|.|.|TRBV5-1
CASSLGQYTGELFF
TGCGCCAGCAGCTTGGGACAGTACACCGGGGAGCTGTTTTTT
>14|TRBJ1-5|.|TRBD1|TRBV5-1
CASSSGGGSGIQHF
TGCGCCAGCAGCTCAGGGGGCGGGTCCGGGATCCAGCATTTT
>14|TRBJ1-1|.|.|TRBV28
CASSDSAQNTEAFF
TGTGCCAGCAGTGACAGCGCCCAGAACACTGAAGCTTTCTTT
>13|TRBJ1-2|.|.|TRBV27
CASSSDSYYGYTF
TGTGCCAGCAGTTCGGACAGCTACTATGGCTACACCTTC
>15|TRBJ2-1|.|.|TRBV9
CASSVGSGVGNEQFF
TGTGCCAGCAGCGTAGGTTCGGGAGTTGGGAATGAGCAGTTCTTC
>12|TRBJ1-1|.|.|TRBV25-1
CASLDKNTEAFF
TGTGCCAGCCTCGACAAGAACACTGAAGCTTTCTTT
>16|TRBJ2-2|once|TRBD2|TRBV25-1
CASANNRGLASGELFF
TGTGCCAGCGCCAATAATAGGGGACTAGCGTCCGGGGAGCTGTTTTTT
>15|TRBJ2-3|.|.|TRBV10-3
CAISEEGTSTDTQYF
TGTGCCATCAGTGAGGAAGGGACTAGCACAGATACGCAGTATTTT
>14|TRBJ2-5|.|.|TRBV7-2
CASSLATRGETQYF
TGTGCCAGCAGCTTAGCGACGCGAGGGGAGACCCAGTACTTC
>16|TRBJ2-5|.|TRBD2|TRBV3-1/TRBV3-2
CASSHPSGTYQETQYF
TGTGCCAGCAGCCACCCGAGCGGGACCTACCAAGAGACCCAGTACTTC
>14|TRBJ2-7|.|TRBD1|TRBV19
CASSVGDRGLEQYF
TGTGCCAGCTCCGTTGGGGACAGGGGTTTGGAGCAGTACTTC
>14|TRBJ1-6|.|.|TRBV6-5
CASTPSSYNSPLHF
TGTGCCAGCACCCCCAGCTCCTATAATTCACCCCTCCACTTT
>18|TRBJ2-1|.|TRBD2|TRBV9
CASSVEGAGAGTYNEQFF
TGTGCCAGCAGCGTAGAGGGTGCGGGAGCGGGAACCTACAATGAGCAGTTCTTC
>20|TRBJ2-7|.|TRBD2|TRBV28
CASSSRVGLAGTRYSYEQYF
TGTGCCAGCAGCTCTCGCGTTGGACTAGCGGGAACTCGATACTCCTACGAGCAGTACTTC
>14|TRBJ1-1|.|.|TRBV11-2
CASILGQGNTEAFF
TGTGCCAGCATTCTGGGGCAGGGTAACACTGAAGCTTTCTTT
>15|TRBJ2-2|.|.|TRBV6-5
CASSRGAGGTGELFF
TGTGCCAGCAGTCGCGGGGCAGGCGGGACCGGGGAGCTGTTTTTT
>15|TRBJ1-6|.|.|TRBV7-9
CASSLTSSYNSPLHF
TGTGCCAGCAGCCTCACGAGCTCCTATAATTCACCCCTCCACTTT
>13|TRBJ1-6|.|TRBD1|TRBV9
CASRDRENSPLHF
TGTGCCAGCAGAGACAGGGAAAATTCACCCCTCCACTTT
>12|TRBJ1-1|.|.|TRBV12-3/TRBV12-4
CASSLIYTEAFF
TGTGCCAGCAGTTTAATCTACACTGAAGCTTTCTTT
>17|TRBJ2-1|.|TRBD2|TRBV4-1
CASSPTELAGGHDEQFF
TGCGCCAGCAGCCCAACAGAACTAGCGGGAGGGCATGATGAGCAGTTCTTC
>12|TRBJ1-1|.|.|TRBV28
CASSLGGPEAFF
TGTGCCAGCAGTTTAGGAGGTCCTGAAGCTTTCTTT
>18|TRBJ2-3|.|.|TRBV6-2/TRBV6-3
CASIPSPGERWSTDTQYF
TGTGCCAGCATCCCATCCCCGGGGGAGCGGTGGAGCACAGATACGCAGTATTTT
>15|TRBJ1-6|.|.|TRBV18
CASSPLLQGNSPLHF
TGTGCCAGCTCACCACTTCTACAGGGTAATTCACCCCTCCACTTT
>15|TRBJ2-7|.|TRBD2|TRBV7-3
CASSNPGTSGSRQYF
TGTGCCAGCAGCAACCCCGGGACTAGCGGGAGTAGGCAGTACTTC
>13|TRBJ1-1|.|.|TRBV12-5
CASGLVQRTEAFF
TGTGCTAGTGGTTTGGTACAACGGACAGAAGCTTTCTTT
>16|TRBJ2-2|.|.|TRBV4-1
CASSQGWGANTGELFF
TGCGCCAGCAGCCAGGGTTGGGGGGCGAACACCGGGGAGCTGTTTTTT